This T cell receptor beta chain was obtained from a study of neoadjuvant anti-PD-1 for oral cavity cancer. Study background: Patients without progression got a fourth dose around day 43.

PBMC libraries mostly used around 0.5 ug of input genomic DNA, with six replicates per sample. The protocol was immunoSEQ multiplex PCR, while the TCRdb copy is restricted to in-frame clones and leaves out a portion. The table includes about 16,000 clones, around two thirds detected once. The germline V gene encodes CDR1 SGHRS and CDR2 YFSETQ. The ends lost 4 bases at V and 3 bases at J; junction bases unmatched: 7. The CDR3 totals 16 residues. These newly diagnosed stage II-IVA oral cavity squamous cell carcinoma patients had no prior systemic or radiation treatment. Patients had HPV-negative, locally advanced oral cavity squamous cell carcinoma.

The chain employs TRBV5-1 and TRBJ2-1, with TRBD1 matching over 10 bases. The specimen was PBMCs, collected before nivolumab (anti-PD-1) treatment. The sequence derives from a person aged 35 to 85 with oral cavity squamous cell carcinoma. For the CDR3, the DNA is TGCGCCAGCAGCGATCGACAGGGGGCCCACTACAATGAGCAGTTCTTC. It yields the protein CASSDRQGAHYNEQFF.